The rows below give T cell receptor beta chains drawn from one sample of a study of blood T cell repertoires in COVID-19. This table comes from immunoSEQ multiplex PCR, and its TCRdb copy is limited to in-frame clones, with some not included. The profile shows more than 300,000 clones, 70% to 90% of them singletons. Material for sequencing was PBMCs or T cells enriched from blood (not recorded which). These receptors originate from a man aged 35-49 years in a cohort exposed to, infected with or recovered from COVID-19 (not recorded which). Both conserved end residues are part of each CDR3. Fields, in order: V gene, clone size, CDR3 protein. Clone size is stated in some rows and not others, as once, few, many or a class when expanded.

TRBV27	.	CASSLSVAGGGTQYF
TRBV7-2	.	CASSVDSNTEAFF
TRBV10-3	.	CAIGAGGQNEQFF
TRBV15	.	CATSRSGFGTQYF
TRBV3-1/TRBV3-2	once	CASSQSPNTGELFF
TRBV19	.	CASSIDGTYEQYF
TRBV2	.	CASSADISRTEAFF
TRBV30	.	CACTGQANSPLHF
TRBV30	.	CAWSKSTGGPNSPLHF
TRBV5-1	.	CASSFQNTGVTEAFF
TRBV5-1	.	CASSVGRVLDEQFF
TRBV6-5	.	CASSPGQSGEQYF
TRBV6-5	few	CASSYSYDTSYGYTF
TRBV27	.	CASSLFDNEQFF
TRBV4-2	.	CASSQGTSGGSYNEQFF
TRBV19	.	CASSSGGGRQDSNQPQHF
TRBV11-1	.	CASSLSSGVGANVLTF
TRBV7-2	.	CASSPGTGSYEQYF
TRBV28	.	CASREGARYGYTF
TRBV4-1	.	CASSEDRGRTEAFF
TRBV5-1	.	CASSAQGVGSKNIQYF
TRBV5-1	.	CASSFDSSTDTQYF
TRBV18	.	CASSPQQVRSGNQPQHF
TRBV9	.	CASSVDGSGRLGELFF
TRBV28	.	CASRITGGAGYGYTF
TRBV3-1/TRBV3-2	.	CASSSGLNNEQFF
TRBV6-1	.	CASSENTANYGYTF
TRBV11-1	once	CASSPRQGSPLHF
TRBV28	few	CASSLGQGYQPQHF
TRBV11-2	once	CASSSGTSGRGPYEQYF
TRBV5-8	.	CASSFGFNYGYTF
TRBV6-1	.	CASSDPGTRYTGELFF
TRBV6-5	.	CASWGDSNYGYTF
TRBV27	once	CASRQGNQPQHF
TRBV9	once	CASSVGTSGRADTQYF
TRBV11-2	.	CASSAPGQAFGLGNNEQFF
TRBV20-1	once	CSASRGYNEQFF
TRBV5-6	.	CASSLDFYGYTF
TRBV18	.	CASSPLTGDTEAFF
TRBV5-4	.	CASSPLAGGPNNEQFF
TRBV2	.	CASTQSGVSSYEQYF
TRBV6-1	.	CASSAKSSGRGETQYF
TRBV2	.	CASSEQGLNYGYTF
TRBV3-1/TRBV3-2	once	CASSQRLVNGYTF
TRBV7-9	once	CASSLGDYSGREETQYF
TRBV19	.	CASSIGQVISGNTIYF
TRBV5-4	.	CASSLGGRSADTQYF
TRBV3-1/TRBV3-2	.	CASSRGLEIYEQYF
TRBV15	.	CATSAQLENTEAFF
TRBV28	once	CATSSRQHNEQFF
TRBV28	.	CASSATGMYTEAFF
TRBV5-1	once	CASSSERTGTGNTGELFF
TRBV28	.	CAARGYSKNGYTF
TRBV4-1	.	CASSQNTPGLAGGRYYEQYF